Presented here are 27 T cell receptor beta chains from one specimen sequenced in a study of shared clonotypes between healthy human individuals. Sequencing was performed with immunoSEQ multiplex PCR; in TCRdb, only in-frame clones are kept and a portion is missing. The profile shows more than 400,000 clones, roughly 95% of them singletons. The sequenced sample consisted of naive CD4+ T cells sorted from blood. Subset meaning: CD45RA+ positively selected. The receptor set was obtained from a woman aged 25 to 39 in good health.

CDR3 residues: CASSVELGEGEQYF. Here the CDR3 DNA reads TGTGCCAGCAGCGTTGAATTAGGCGAAGGCGAGCAGTACTTC. The chain employs TRBV5-4 and TRBJ2-7; D remains ambiguous. The germline gives CDR1 SGHNT, CDR2 YYREEE (reference sequence). The CDR3 runs 14 residues. V gave up 4 bases and J gave up 6 bases, with 17 bases separating them.

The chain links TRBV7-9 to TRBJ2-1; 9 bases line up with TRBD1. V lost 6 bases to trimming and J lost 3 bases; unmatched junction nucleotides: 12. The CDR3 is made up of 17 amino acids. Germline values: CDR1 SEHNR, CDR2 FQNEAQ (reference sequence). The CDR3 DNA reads TGTGCCAGCAGTTATAAAACCTGGGGACAGGGCTACAATGAGCAGTTCTTC. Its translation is CASSYKTWGQGYNEQFF.

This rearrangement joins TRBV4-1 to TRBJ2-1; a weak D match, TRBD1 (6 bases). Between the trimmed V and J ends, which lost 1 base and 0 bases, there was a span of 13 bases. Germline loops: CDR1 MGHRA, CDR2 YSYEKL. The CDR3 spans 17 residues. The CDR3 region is CASSQGLQGYSYNEQFF. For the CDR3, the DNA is TGCGCCAGCAGCCAAGGACTACAGGGTTACTCCTACAATGAGCAGTTCTTC.

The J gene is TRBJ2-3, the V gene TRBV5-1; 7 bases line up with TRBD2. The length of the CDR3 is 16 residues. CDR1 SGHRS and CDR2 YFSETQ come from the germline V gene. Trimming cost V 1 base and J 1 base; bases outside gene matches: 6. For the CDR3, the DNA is TGCGCCAGCAGCTTGTTGGGCGGGAGAGGCACAGATACGCAGTATTTT. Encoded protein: CASSLLGGRGTDTQYF.

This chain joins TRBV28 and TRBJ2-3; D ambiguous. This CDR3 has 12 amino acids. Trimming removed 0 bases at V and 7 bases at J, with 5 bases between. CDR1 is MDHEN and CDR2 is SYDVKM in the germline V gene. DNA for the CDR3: TGTGCCAGCAGTTTATGGGGGAATACGCAGTATTTT. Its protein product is CASSLWGNTQYF.

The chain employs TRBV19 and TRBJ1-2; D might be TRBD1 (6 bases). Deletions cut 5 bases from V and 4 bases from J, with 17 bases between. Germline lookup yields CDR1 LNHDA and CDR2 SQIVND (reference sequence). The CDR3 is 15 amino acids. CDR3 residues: CASSFSGAVSYGYTF. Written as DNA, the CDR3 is TGTGCCAGTAGTTTCTCAGGGGCCGTTAGCTATGGCTACACCTTC.

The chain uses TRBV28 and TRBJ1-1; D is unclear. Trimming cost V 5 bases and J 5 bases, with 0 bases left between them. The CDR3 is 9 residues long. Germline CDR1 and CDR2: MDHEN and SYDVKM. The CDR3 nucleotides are TGTGCCAGCAGTACTGAAGCTTTCTTT. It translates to CASSTEAFF.

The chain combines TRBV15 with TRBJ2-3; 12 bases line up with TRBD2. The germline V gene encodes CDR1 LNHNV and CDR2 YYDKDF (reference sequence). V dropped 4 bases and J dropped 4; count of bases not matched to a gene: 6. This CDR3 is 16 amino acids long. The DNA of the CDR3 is TGTGCCACCAGCACCCGACTAGCGGGAGCCGCAGATACGCAGTATTTT. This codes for CATSTRLAGAADTQYF. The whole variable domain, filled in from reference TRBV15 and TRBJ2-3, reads DAMVIQNPRYQVTQFGKPVTLSCSQTLNHNVMYWYQQKSSQAPKLLFHYYDKDFNNEADTPDNFQSRRPNTSFCFLDIRSPGLGDTAMYLCATSTRLAGAADTQYFGPGTRLTVL.

The CDR3 sequence: CATSRDYQGGSNQPQHF. CDR3 nucleotides: TGTGCCACCAGCAGAGATTATCAGGGTGGGAGCAATCAGCCCCAGCATTTT. V and J are TRBV15 and TRBJ1-5; TRBD1 might be the D (5 bases). Germline CDR1 and CDR2: LNHNV and YYDKDF (reference sequence). Between the trimmed V and J ends, which lost 0 bases and 1 base, there was a span of 13 bases. The CDR3 runs 17 residues.

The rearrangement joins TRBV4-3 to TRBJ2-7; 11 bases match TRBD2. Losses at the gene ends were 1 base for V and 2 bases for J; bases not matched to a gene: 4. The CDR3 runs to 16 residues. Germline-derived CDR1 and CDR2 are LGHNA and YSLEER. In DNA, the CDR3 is TGCGCCAGCAGCCAAGCACCGGGACTAGCGGCCTACGAGCAGTACTTC. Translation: CASSQAPGLAAYEQYF.

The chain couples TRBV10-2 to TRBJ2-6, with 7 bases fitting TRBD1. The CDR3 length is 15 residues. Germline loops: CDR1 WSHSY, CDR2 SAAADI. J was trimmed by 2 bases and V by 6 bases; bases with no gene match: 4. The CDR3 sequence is CASRTTGAGANVLTF. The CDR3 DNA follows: TGCGCCAGCAGGACAACAGGGGCTGGGGCCAACGTCCTGACTTTC.

CDR3 nucleotides: TGTGCCAGCAGCCAAAGATCCCGGGGACTAGCGGGAAACGAGCAGTACTTC. It encodes CASSQRSRGLAGNEQYF. The V and J genes are TRBV14 and TRBJ2-7, with 13 bases that match TRBD2. The CDR3 consists of 17 residues. Losses at the gene ends were 2 bases for V and 5 bases for J; bases not matched to a gene: 9. The germline V gene has CDR1 SGHDN and CDR2 FVKESK.

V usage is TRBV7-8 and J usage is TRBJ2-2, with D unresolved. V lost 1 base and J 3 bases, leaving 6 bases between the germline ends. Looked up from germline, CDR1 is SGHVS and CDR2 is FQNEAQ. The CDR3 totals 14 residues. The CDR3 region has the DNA TGTGCCAGCAGCTTAGAACACGACACCGGGGAGCTGTTTTTT. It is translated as CASSLEHDTGELFF.

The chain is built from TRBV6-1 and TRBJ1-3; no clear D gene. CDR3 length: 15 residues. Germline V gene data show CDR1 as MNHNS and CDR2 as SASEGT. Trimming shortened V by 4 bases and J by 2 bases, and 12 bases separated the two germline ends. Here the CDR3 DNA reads TGTGCCAGCAGTGTCCCCGCGGTTCCTGGAAACACCATATATTTT. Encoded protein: CASSVPAVPGNTIYF.

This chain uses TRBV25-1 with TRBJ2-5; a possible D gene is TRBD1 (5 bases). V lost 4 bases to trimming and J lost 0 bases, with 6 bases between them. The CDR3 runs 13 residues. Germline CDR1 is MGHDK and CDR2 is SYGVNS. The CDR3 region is CASSGRDQETQYF. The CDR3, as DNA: TGTGCCAGCAGTGGCAGGGACCAAGAGACCCAGTACTTC.

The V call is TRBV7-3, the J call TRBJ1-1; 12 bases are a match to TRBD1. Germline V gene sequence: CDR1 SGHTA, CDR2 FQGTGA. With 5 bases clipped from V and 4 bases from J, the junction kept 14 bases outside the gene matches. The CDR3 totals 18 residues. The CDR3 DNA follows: TGTGCCAGCAGCCAACCCCTCGGGACAGGGGGCCAGAGCACTGAAGCTTTCTTT. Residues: CASSQPLGTGGQSTEAFF.

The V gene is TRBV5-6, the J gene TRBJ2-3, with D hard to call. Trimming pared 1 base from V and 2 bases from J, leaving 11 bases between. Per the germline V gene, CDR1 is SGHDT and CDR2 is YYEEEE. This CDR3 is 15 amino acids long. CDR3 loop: CASSLFQRTTDTQYF. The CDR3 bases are TGTGCCAGCAGCTTGTTCCAGCGAACCACAGATACGCAGTATTTT. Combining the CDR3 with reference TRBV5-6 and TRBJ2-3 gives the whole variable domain DAGVTQSPTHLIKTRGQQVTLRCSPKSGHDTVSWYQQALGQGPQFIFQYYEEEERQRGNFPDRFSGHQFPNYSSELNVNALLLGDSALYLCASSLFQRTTDTQYFGPGTRLTVL.

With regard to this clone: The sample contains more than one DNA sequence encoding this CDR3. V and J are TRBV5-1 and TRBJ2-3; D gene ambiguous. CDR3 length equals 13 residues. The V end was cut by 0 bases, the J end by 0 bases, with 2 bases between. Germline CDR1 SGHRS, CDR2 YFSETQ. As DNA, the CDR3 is TGCGCCAGCAGCTTGGTGAGCACAGATACGCAGTATTTT. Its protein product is CASSLVSTDTQYF.

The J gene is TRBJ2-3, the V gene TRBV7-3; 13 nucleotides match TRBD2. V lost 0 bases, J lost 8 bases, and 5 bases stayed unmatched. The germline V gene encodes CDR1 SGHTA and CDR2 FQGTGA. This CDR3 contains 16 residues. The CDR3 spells CASSLTGLAGSTTQYF. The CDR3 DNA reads TGTGCCAGCAGCTTAACGGGACTAGCGGGATCGACTACGCAGTATTTT.

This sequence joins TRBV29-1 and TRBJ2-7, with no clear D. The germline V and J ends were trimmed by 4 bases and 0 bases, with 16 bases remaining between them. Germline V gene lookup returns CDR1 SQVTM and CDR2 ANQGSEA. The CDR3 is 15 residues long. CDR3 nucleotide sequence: TGCAGCGTTGTACGTCGGGCAAAAAGCTCCTACGAGCAGTACTTC. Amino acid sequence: CSVVRRAKSSYEQYF.

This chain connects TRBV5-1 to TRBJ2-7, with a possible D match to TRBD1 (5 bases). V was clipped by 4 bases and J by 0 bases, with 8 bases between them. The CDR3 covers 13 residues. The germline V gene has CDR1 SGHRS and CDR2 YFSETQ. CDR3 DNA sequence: TGCGCCAGCAGCGTGGACATCTCCTACGAGCAGTACTTC. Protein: CASSVDISYEQYF.

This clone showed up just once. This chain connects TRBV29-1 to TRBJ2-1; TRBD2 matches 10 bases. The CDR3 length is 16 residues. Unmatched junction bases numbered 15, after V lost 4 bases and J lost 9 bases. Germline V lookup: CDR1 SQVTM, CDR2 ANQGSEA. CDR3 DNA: TGCAGCGTTGGGGAGGTAGCTAGCGGGAGTGGTGGTGAGCAGTTCTTC. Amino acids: CSVGEVASGSGGEQFF.

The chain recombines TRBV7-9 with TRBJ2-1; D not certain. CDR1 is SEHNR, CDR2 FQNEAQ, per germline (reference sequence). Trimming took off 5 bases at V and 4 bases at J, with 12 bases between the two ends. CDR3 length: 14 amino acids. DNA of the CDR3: TGTGCCAGCAGCCTGGACGTAGGGTACAATGAGCAGTTCTTC. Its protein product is CASSLDVGYNEQFF.

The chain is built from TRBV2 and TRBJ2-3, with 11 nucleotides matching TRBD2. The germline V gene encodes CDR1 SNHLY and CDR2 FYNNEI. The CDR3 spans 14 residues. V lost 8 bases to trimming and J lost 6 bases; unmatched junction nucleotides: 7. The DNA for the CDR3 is TGTGCCAGCGGGCTAGCGGGAGGTTCGGATACGCAGTATTTT. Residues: CASGLAGGSDTQYF.

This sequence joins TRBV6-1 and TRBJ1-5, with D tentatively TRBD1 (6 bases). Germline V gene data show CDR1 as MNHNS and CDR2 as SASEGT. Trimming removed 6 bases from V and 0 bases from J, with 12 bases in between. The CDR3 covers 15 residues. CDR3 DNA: TGTGCCAGCAGCGGACAGATTAGTAGCAATCAGCCCCAGCATTTT. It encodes CASSGQISSNQPQHF.

The chain's CDR3 is CASSQSLRNQPQHF. CDR3 nucleotide sequence: TGCGCCAGCAGTCAATCATTGAGAAATCAGCCCCAGCATTTT. The gene calls are TRBV23-1 and TRBJ1-5; D remains ambiguous. TRBV23-1 falls under the ORF class, with uncertain function. Trimming cost V 0 bases and J 4 bases, with 7 bases left between them. This CDR3 has 14 residues.

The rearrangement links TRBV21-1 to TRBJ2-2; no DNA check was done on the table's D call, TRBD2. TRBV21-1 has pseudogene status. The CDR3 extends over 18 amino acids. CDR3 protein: CASSKVKTIGGWAGELFF. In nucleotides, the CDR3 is TGTGCCAGCAGCAAAGTCAAGACTATAGGAGGTTGGGCCGGGGAGCTGTTTTTT.